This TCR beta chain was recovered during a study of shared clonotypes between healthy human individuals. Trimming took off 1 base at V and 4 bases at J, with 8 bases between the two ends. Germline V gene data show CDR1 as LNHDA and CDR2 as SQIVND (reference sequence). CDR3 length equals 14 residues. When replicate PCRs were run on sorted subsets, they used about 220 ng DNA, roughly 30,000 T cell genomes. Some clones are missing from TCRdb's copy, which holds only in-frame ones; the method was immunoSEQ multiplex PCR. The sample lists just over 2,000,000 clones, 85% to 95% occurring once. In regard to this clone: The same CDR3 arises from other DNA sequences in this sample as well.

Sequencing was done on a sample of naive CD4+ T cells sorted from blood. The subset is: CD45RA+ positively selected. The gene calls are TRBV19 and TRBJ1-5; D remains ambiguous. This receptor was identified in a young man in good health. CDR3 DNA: TGTGCCAGTAGTATAGTGTCAGGAAATCAGCCCCAGCATTTT. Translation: CASSIVSGNQPQHF.